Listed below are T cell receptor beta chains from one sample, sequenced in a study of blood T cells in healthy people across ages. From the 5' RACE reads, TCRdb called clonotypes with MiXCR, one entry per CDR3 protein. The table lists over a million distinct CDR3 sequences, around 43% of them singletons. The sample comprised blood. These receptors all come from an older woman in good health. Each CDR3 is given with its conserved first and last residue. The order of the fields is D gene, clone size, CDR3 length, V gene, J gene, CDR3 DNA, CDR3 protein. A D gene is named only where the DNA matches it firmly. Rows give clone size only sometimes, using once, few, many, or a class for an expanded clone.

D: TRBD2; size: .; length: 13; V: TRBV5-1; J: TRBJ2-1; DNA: TGCGCCAGCAGCTCGGGACTAGCGGAGGAGCAGTTCTTC; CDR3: CASSSGLAEEQFF
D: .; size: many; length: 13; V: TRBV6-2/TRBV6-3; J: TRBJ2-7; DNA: TGTGCCAGCAGTTACGTTCGGCTTCAAAGTGGGTACTTC; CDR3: CASSYVRLQSGYF
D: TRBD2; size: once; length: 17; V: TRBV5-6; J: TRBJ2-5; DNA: TGTGCCAGCAGCTTGGCCCAGGCGGGAGGGACGGCAGAGACCCAGTACTTC; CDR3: CASSLAQAGGTAETQYF
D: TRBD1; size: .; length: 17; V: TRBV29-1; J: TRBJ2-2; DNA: TGCAGCGTTGGGACCCTCTGGACAGGCATTAACACCGGGGAGCTGTTTTTT; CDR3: CSVGTLWTGINTGELFF
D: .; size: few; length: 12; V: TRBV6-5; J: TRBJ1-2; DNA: TGTGCCAGCGGAAGGGGGTTTGATGGCTACACCTTC; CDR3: CASGRGFDGYTF
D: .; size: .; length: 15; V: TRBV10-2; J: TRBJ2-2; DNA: TGCGCCAGCAGTGAGCAGGCAGGGAACACCGGGGAGCTGTTTTTT; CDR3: CASSEQAGNTGELFF
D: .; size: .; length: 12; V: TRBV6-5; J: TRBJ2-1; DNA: TGTGCCAGCAGTTCAAGTACGTCTGAGCAGTTCTTC; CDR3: CASSSSTSEQFF
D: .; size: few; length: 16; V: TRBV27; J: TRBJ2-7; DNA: TGTGCCAGCAGGAGGTCAGGGTCGGGGGGCATCTACGAGCAGTACTTC; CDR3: CASRRSGSGGIYEQYF
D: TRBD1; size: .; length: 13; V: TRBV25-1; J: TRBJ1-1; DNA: TGTGCCAGCTCAAAAGCAGGGGGCACTGAAGCTTTCTTT; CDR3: CASSKAGGTEAFF
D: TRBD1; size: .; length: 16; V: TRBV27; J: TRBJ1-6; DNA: TGTGCCAGCAGTTTACGGAGGACAGGGGGTAGTTCACCCCTCCACTTT; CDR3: CASSLRRTGGSSPLHF
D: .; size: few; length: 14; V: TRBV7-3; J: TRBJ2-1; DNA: TGTGCCAGCAGCTTAAACCCCTCACTCAATGAGCAGTTCTTC; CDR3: CASSLNPSLNEQFF
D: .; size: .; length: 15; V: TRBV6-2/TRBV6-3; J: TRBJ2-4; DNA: TGTGCCGTCTCAGACAGCTTTCTAGCCAAAAACATTCAGTACTTC; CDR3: CAVSDSFLAKNIQYF
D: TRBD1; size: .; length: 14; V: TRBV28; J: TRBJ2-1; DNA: TGTGCCAGCAGTGCGACAGGGTCGATGGGTGAGCAGTTCTTC; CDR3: CASSATGSMGEQFF
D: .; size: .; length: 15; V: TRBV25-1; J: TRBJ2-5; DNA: TGTGCCAGCAGTATCGGACTAGGGGGCAGAGGGACCCAGTACTTC; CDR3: CASSIGLGGRGTQYF
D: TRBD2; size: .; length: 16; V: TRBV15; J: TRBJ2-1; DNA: TGTGCCACCAGCAGGGAATTAGCGGGGTCCTACAATGAGCAGTTCTTC; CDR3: CATSRELAGSYNEQFF
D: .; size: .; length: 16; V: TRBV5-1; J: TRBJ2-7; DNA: TGCGCCAGCATTCTTTCTCCGAGACCCAGGGTAAAGGAGCAGTACTTC; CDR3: CASILSPRPRVKEQYF
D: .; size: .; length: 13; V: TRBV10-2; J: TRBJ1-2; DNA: TGCGCCAGCAGTGAGAGTACGGGGAATGGCTACACCTTC; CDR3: CASSESTGNGYTF
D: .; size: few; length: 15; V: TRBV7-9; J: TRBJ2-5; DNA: TGTGCCAGCACCCAGGACCAAGGGCCCCAAGAGACCCAGTACTTC; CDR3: CASTQDQGPQETQYF
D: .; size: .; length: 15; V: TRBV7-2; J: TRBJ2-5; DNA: TGTGCCAGCACCCTCTCCGGGGGGCGCTGGGAGACCCAGTACTTC; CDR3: CASTLSGGRWETQYF
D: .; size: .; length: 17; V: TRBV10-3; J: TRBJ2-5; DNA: TGTGCCATCAGTGAGCTAGGACAGCCCTCCCCCGGGGAGACCCAGTACTTC; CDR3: CAISELGQPSPGETQYF
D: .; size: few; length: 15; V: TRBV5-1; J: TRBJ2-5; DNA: TGCGCCAGCAGCCCGCCCCGGGACACCCAAGAGACCCAGTACTTC; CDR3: CASSPPRDTQETQYF
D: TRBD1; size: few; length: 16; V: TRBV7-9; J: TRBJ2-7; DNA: TGTGCCAGCAGCTTAGTTGGGACAGGGGGCGCCTACGAGCAGTACTTC; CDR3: CASSLVGTGGAYEQYF
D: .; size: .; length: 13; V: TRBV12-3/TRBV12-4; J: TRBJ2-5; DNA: TGTGCCAGCAGTCCCGAGAGCCAAGAGACCCAGTACTTC; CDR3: CASSPESQETQYF
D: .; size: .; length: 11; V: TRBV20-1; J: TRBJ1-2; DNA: TGCAGTACAATTCGGGCCTATGGCTACACCTTC; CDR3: CSTIRAYGYTF
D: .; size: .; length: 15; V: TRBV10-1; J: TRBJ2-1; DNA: TGCGCCAGCGGTGAACTTTTCCCCAACTACAATGAGCAGTTCTTC; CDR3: CASGELFPNYNEQFF
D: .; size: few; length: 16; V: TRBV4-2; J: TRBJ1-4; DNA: TGTGCCAGCAGCCAAGATCCGGGCCAGCTGGGCGAAAAACTGTTTTTT; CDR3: CASSQDPGQLGEKLFF
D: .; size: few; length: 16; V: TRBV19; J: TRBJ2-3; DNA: TGTGCCAGTAGCCAGGGCAGGGCCTTCCCCGAGGATACGCAGTATTTT; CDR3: CASSQGRAFPEDTQYF
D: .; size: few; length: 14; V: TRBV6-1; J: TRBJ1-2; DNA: TGTGCCAGCAGTGCAAAGGGGGGCTCCTATGGCTACACCTTC; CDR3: CASSAKGGSYGYTF
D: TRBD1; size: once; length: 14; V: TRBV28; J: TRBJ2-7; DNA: TGTGCCAGCAGGGGACAGGGGAAAAACTACGAGCAGTACTTC; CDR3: CASRGQGKNYEQYF
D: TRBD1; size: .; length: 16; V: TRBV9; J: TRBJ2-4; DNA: TGTGCCAGCAGCGTAGCCGGGACAGGGGCCGGAAACATTCAGTACTTC; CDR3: CASSVAGTGAGNIQYF
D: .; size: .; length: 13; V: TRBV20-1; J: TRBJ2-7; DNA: TGCAGTGCTAGAGAAGAGGACCACTACGAGCAGTACTTC; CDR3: CSAREEDHYEQYF
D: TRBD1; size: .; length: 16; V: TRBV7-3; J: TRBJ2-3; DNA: TGTGCCAGCAGCTTAGGGGGACAGGGACGGTCGGATACGCAGTATTTT; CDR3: CASSLGGQGRSDTQYF
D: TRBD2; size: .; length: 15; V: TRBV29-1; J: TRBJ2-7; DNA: TGCAGCGTTGCGGGACTAGCGGGGAAACCCTACGAGCAGTACTTC; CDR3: CSVAGLAGKPYEQYF
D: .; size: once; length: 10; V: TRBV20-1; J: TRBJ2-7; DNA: TGCAGTTCTGGGCTTTTCGAGCAGTACTTC; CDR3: CSSGLFEQYF